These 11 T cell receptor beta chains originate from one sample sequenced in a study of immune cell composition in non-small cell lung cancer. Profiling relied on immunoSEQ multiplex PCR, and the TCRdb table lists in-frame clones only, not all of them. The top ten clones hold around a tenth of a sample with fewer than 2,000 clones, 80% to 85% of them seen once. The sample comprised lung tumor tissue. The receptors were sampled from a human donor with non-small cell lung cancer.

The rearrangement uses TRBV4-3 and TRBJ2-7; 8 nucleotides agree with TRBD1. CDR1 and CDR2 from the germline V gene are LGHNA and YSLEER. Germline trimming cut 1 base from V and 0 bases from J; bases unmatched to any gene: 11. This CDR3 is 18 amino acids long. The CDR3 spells CASSQGFTGGGGSYEQYF. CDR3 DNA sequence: TGCGCCAGCAGCCAAGGGTTTACAGGGGGTGGGGGCTCCTACGAGCAGTACTTC.

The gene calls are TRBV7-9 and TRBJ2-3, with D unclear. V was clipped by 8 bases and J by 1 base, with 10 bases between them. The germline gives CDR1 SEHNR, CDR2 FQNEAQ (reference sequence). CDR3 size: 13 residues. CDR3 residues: CASEVLGTDTQYF. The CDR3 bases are TGTGCCAGCGAAGTACTCGGCACAGATACGCAGTATTTT.

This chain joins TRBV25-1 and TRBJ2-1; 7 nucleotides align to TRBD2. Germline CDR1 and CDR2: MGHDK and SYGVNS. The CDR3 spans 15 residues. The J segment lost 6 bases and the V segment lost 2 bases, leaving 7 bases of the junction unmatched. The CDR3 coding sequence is TGTGCCAGCAGTGAAGAGGGAGGGCCCTTCAATGAGCAGTTCTTC. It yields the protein CASSEEGGPFNEQFF.

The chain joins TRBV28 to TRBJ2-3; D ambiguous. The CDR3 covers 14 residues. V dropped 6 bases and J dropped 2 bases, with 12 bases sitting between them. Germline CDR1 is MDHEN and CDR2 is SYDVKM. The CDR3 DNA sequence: TGTGCCAGCAGAACCGGGTCCGTCACAGATACGCAGTATTTT. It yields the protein CASRTGSVTDTQYF.

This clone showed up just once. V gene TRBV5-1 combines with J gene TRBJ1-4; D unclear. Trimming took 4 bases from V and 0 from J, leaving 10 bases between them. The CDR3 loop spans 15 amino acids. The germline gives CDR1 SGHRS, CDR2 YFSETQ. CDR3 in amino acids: CASSPTSATNEKLFF. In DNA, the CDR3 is TGCGCCAGCAGCCCGACGAGCGCAACTAATGAAAAACTGTTTTTT.

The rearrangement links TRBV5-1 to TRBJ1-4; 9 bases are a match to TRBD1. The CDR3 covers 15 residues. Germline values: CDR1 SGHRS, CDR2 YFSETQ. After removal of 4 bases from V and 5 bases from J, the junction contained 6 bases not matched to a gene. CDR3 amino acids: CASSPGQGPNEKLFF. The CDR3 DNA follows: TGCGCCAGCAGCCCCGGACAGGGGCCAAATGAAAAACTGTTTTTT.

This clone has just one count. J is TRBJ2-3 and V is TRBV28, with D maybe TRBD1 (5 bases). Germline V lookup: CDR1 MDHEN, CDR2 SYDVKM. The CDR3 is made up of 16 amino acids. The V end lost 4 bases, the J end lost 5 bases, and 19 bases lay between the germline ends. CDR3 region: CASSSRRAGQRDTQYF. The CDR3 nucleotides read TGTGCCAGCAGTTCACGAAGGGCAGGGCAGAGAGATACGCAGTATTTT. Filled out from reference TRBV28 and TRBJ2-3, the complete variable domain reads DVKVTQSSRYLVKRTGEKVFLECVQDMDHENMFWYRQDPGLGLRLIYFSYDVKMKEKGDIPEGYSVSREKKERFSLILESASTNQTSMYLCASSSRRAGQRDTQYFGPGTRLTVL.

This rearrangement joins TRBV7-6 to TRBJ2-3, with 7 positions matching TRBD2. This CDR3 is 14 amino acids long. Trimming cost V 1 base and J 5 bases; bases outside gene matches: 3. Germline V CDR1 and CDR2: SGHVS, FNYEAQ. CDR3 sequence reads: CASSLGGRGDTQYF. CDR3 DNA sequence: TGTGCCAGCAGCTTAGGCGGGAGAGGAGATACGCAGTATTTT.

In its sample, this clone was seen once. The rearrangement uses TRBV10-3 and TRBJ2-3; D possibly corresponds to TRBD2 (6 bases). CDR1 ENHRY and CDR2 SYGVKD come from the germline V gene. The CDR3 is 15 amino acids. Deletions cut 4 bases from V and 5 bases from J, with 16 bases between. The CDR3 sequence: CAISALTGSGDTQYF. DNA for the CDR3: TGTGCCATCAGTGCTCTTACCGGGAGCGGAGATACGCAGTATTTT.

The CDR3 is CASSLSRTSGTSEQFF. DNA for the CDR3: TGTGCCAGCAGTTTATCCCGGACTAGCGGGACCAGTGAGCAGTTCTTC. J is TRBJ2-1 and V is TRBV27; 12 bases match TRBD2. Looked up from germline, CDR1 is MNHEY and CDR2 is SMNVEV (reference sequence). The CDR3 runs 16 residues. With V trimmed by 0 bases and J by 9 bases, 6 bases remained unmatched.

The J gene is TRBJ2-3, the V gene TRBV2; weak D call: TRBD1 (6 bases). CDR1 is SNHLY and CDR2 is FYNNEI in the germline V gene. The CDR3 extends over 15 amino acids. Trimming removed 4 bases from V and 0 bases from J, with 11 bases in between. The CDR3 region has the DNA TGTGCCAGCAGTGCCGGGACATCGAGCACAGATACGCAGTATTTT. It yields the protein CASSAGTSSTDTQYF.